These 9 T cell receptor beta chains came from one sample sequenced in a study of beta chain features in type 1 diabetes. Sequenced material consisted of expressed TCRB transcripts (all of the isolated RNA was reverse transcribed). Using immunoSEQ multiplex PCR, the repertoire was profiled, and TCRdb retains in-frame clones only, with some absent. Of about 240,000 clones in the sample, about 30% were seen once. The specimen was central memory CD4+ T cells from blood. The receptors come from a man aged 25-45 years in good health.

This clone was seen ten or more times. V is TRBV7-9 and J is TRBJ1-4; 8 nucleotides line up with TRBD1. There are 15 residues in the CDR3. Germline V CDR1 and CDR2: SEHNR, FQNEAQ (reference sequence). V trimming: 0 bases; J trimming: 7 bases; junction bases outside the gene matches: 4. CDR3 in amino acids: CASSLAAGGSEKLFF. DNA for the CDR3: TGTGCCAGCAGCTTAGCGGCAGGGGGCAGTGAAAAACTGTTTTTT.

This clone was detected a few times. This chain joins TRBV28 and TRBJ1-1; D is uncertain. The CDR3 consists of 12 residues. Trimming shortened V by 7 bases and J by 1 base, and 7 bases separated the two germline ends. In germline, CDR1 is MDHEN, CDR2 SYDVKM. CDR3 bases: TGTGCCAGCATACGTAAGAACACTGAAGCTTTCTTT. Amino acids: CASIRKNTEAFF.

The CDR3 sequence is CASRSGDTDTQYF. The CDR3 DNA reads TGTGCCAGCAGGTCCGGGGACACAGATACGCAGTATTTT. The rearrangement joins TRBV6-5 to TRBJ2-3, with D perhaps TRBD2 (5 bases). V lost 6 bases, J lost 2 bases, and 9 bases lay in between. CDR1 and CDR2 from the germline V gene are MNHEY and SVGAGI. This CDR3 is built from 13 residues.

This clone was counted a few times. The rearrangement joins TRBV4-2 to TRBJ2-3; 11 bases map to TRBD2. CDR3 length equals 15 residues. Unmatched junction bases numbered 4, after V lost 5 bases and J lost 3 bases. CDR1 LGHNA and CDR2 YNFKEQ come from the germline V gene. CDR3 in DNA: TGTGCCAGCAGCATCACTAGCGGGAGAACAGATACGCAGTATTTT. Residues: CASSITSGRTDTQYF.

The V call is TRBV11-2, the J call TRBJ2-3; 11 nucleotides match TRBD2. The CDR3 is made up of 16 amino acids. Germline V gene lookup returns CDR1 SGHAT and CDR2 FQNNGV. The J segment lost 6 bases and the V segment lost 3 bases, leaving 8 bases of the junction unmatched. In DNA form, the CDR3 reads TGTGCCAGCAGCTTTACCTCCCGACTAGCGGGGGATACGCAGTATTTT. Protein: CASSFTSRLAGDTQYF. The full variable domain, with the rest looked up from reference TRBV11-2 and TRBJ2-3, is EAGVAQSPRYKIIEKRQSVAFWCNPISGHATLYWYQQILGQGPKLLIQFQNNGVVDDSQLPKDRFSAERLKGVDSTLKIQPAKLEDSAVYLCASSFTSRLAGDTQYFGPGTRLTVL.

This clone was recorded at least ten times. This chain uses TRBV28 with TRBJ2-7, with a weak D call TRBD2 (6 bases). Germline V CDR1 and CDR2: MDHEN, SYDVKM. The CDR3 is made up of 14 amino acids. V gave up 6 bases and J gave up 3 bases, with 15 bases separating them. CDR3 bases: TGTGCCAGCAGCCTGGCGGGGTTAATCTACGAGCAGTACTTC. Translation gives CASSLAGLIYEQYF.

The chain uses TRBV18 and TRBJ1-5; D not certain. The germline V gene encodes CDR1 KGHSH and CDR2 LQKENI. The CDR3 runs 14 residues. Deletions cut 4 bases from V and 2 bases from J, with 9 bases between. The CDR3 DNA follows: TGTGCCAGCTCACGGGATTTGGGCAATCAGCCCCAGCATTTT. It yields the protein CASSRDLGNQPQHF. The variable domain in full, with the rest retrieved from reference TRBV18 and TRBJ1-5, is NAGVMQNPRHLVRRRGQEARLRCSPMKGHSHVYWYRQLPEEGLKFMVYLQKENIIDESGMPKERFSAEFPKEGPSILRIQQVVRGDSAAYFCASSRDLGNQPQHFGDGTRLSIL.

The rearrangement joins TRBV28 to TRBJ2-7; D call uncertain. With 6 bases removed from V and 8 bases from J, the gap between germline ends came to 8 bases. The CDR3 is 10 residues long. The germline V gene encodes CDR1 MDHEN and CDR2 SYDVKM. The CDR3 DNA reads as TGTGCCAGCAGGGGCCCGAAGCAGTACTTC. This translates into CASRGPKQYF.

This clone has just a few counts. V usage is TRBV29-1 and J usage is TRBJ1-1; D possibly corresponds to TRBD1 (5 bases). The germline V gene has CDR1 SQVTM and CDR2 ANQGSEA. The V gene lost 8 bases and the J gene lost 0 bases, with 13 bases spanning the gap. CDR3 size: 13 residues. The CDR3 is CSITRQMNTEAFF. The CDR3 DNA follows: TGCAGCATAACAAGACAGATGAACACTGAAGCTTTCTTT.